This is a list of T cell receptor beta chains from one sample in a study of metastatic and nonmetastatic thyroid tumors. Through MiXCR, TCRdb re-clonotyped the PCR reads. The sample lists 39,000 or so clones; over 40% were seen once. Sequences were obtained from tumor tissue. These receptors were collected from a male donor with papillary thyroid cancer or a benign thyroid nodule (not recorded which). Some clones in this sample may be carry-over from other donors' samples. The CDR3 runs from the conserved cysteine through the conserved F or W. Fields, in order: D gene, clone size, J gene, V gene, CDR3 protein, CDR3 DNA. The D gene is left open where the match is weak. Expanded clones get a size class; other rows say once, few or many, or leave the size out.

D: TRBD2; size: once; J: TRBJ2-7; V: TRBV20-1; CDR3: CSARSTGLAPYEQYF; DNA: TGCAGTGCTAGGTCCACAGGACTAGCGCCCTACGAGCAGTACTTC
D: TRBD2; size: .; J: TRBJ2-3; V: TRBV6-1; CDR3: CASRRDYNTDTQYF; DNA: TGTGCCAGCAGAAGGGACTACAACACAGATACGCAGTATTTT
D: .; size: few; J: TRBJ1-1; V: TRBV10-1; CDR3: CASSESYSGRTEAFF; DNA: TGCGCCAGCAGTGAGTCGTACAGCGGGAGGACTGAAGCTTTCTTT
D: TRBD2; size: few; J: TRBJ2-1; V: TRBV6-5; CDR3: CASSYSGGTEQFF; DNA: TGTGCCAGCAGTTACTCGGGGGGGACTGAGCAGTTCTTC
D: .; size: .; J: TRBJ2-1; V: TRBV7-2; CDR3: CASSPGRPWDEQFF; DNA: TGTGCCAGCAGCCCGGGACGTCCTTGGGATGAGCAGTTCTTC
D: TRBD1; size: .; J: TRBJ2-7; V: TRBV20-1; CDR3: CSAHSGTEFYEQYF; DNA: TGCAGTGCCCACTCCGGGACAGAGTTCTACGAGCAGTACTTC
D: TRBD1; size: .; J: TRBJ2-7; V: TRBV14; CDR3: CASSQDAWTGAYEQYF; DNA: TGTGCCAGCAGCCAAGACGCCTGGACAGGGGCCTACGAGCAGTACTTC
D: TRBD1; size: few; J: TRBJ1-2; V: TRBV6-1; CDR3: CASSEPGTGDGYTF; DNA: TGTGCCAGCAGTGAACCAGGGACAGGGGATGGCTACACCTTC
D: TRBD1; size: .; J: TRBJ1-1; V: TRBV19; CDR3: CASSMVDRATEAFF; DNA: TGTGCCAGTAGTATGGTCGACAGGGCCACTGAAGCTTTCTTT
D: .; size: .; J: TRBJ2-1; V: TRBV20-1; CDR3: CSARHVNEQFF; DNA: TGCAGTGCTAGACACGTCAATGAGCAGTTCTTC
D: TRBD2; size: .; J: TRBJ2-2; V: TRBV4-1; CDR3: CASSQFASGSGELFF; DNA: TGCGCCAGCAGCCAGTTTGCTAGCGGGAGCGGGGAGCTGTTTTTT
D: TRBD1; size: .; J: TRBJ1-2; V: TRBV3-1; CDR3: CASSQGGQGYGYTF; DNA: TGTGCCAGCAGCCAAGGGGGACAGGGGTATGGCTACACCTTC
D: .; size: .; J: TRBJ2-1; V: TRBV11-2; CDR3: CASSLSSGLNEQFF; DNA: TGTGCCAGCAGTCTTAGTAGCGGACTAAATGAGCAGTTCTTC
D: TRBD2; size: once; J: TRBJ2-1; V: TRBV11-1; CDR3: CASSLERLAVPSSYNEQFF; DNA: TGTGCCAGCAGCCTCGAGAGACTAGCGGTACCCAGCTCCTACAATGAGCAGTTCTTC
D: TRBD1; size: few; J: TRBJ2-7; V: TRBV20-1; CDR3: CSAKPPGQGYEQYF; DNA: TGCAGTGCCAAACCCCCGGGACAGGGCTACGAGCAGTACTTC
D: .; size: .; J: TRBJ1-1; V: TRBV30; CDR3: CAWSVRGSLNTEAFF; DNA: TGTGCCTGGAGTGTGCGAGGCAGCCTGAACACTGAAGCTTTCTTT
D: TRBD1; size: .; J: TRBJ1-1; V: TRBV12-3/TRBV12-4; CDR3: CASSFTGGTEAFF; DNA: TGTGCCAGCAGTTTTACAGGGGGCACTGAAGCTTTCTTT
D: TRBD1; size: .; J: TRBJ2-7; V: TRBV4-1; CDR3: CASSRSQGSSYEQYF; DNA: TGCGCCAGCAGCCGTTCACAGGGGAGCTCCTACGAGCAGTACTTC
D: TRBD1; size: .; J: TRBJ2-5; V: TRBV11-2; CDR3: CASSFVVVGQGETQYF; DNA: TGTGCCAGCAGCTTTGTTGTAGTGGGACAGGGTGAGACCCAGTACTTC
D: .; size: few; J: TRBJ2-3; V: TRBV2; CDR3: CASSERRPDWDTQYF; DNA: TGTGCCAGCAGTGAAAGGAGGCCGGATTGGGATACGCAGTATTTT
D: TRBD1; size: .; J: TRBJ1-5; V: TRBV28; CDR3: CASRVQGAYQPQHF; DNA: TGTGCCAGCAGGGTACAGGGGGCTTATCAGCCCCAGCATTTT
D: .; size: .; J: TRBJ2-3; V: TRBV20-1; CDR3: CSATPADRPTDTQYF; DNA: TGCAGTGCTACCCCCGCTGACCGCCCCACAGATACGCAGTATTTT
D: .; size: .; J: TRBJ1-1; V: TRBV5-1; CDR3: CASNSGERRDEAFF; DNA: TGCGCCAGCAACTCAGGGGAACGAAGGGATGAAGCTTTCTTT
D: TRBD2; size: once; J: TRBJ2-7; V: TRBV5-1; CDR3: CASSLGGGNSYEQYF; DNA: TGCGCCAGCAGCTTAGGCGGGGGGAACTCCTACGAGCAGTACTTC
D: TRBD1; size: few; J: TRBJ2-1; V: TRBV6-1; CDR3: CASSSNRGLYNEQFF; DNA: TGTGCCAGCAGTTCCAACAGGGGGCTCTACAATGAGCAGTTCTTC
D: TRBD2; size: .; J: TRBJ2-1; V: TRBV28; CDR3: CASSLAGAGEQFF; DNA: TGTGCCAGCAGTTTAGCGGGAGCGGGTGAGCAGTTCTTC
D: .; size: few; J: TRBJ2-1; V: TRBV2; CDR3: CASSAWTKAVDEQFF; DNA: TGTGCCAGCAGTGCCTGGACGAAAGCTGTCGATGAGCAGTTCTTC
D: TRBD1; size: .; J: TRBJ1-5; V: TRBV6-1; CDR3: CASSELTGGNQPQHF; DNA: TGTGCCAGCAGTGAATTGACAGGGGGCAATCAGCCCCAGCATTTT
D: TRBD2; size: .; J: TRBJ2-7; V: TRBV20-1; CDR3: CSADPGLVREQCF; DNA: TGCAGTGCAGATCCGGGACTAGTACGCGAGCAGTGCTTC